This TCR beta chain comes out of a study of tumor-infiltrating lymphocytes in primary liver carcinoma (dated by TCRdb to the late 2010s). With respect to the entire study: Hepatocellular carcinoma (four) or combined HCC and intrahepatic cholangiocarcinoma (one) was present in the five patients, who were three men and two women aged 30 to 69 years. Repertoires from technical replicates were highly reproducible, with mean shared-clone rates roughly 0.87 and correlation coefficients above 0.95. The study combined TCRbeta repertoire sequencing, expression microarrays and whole-exome sequencing across five regions of each liver tumor, with adjacent normal tissue and blood. Agilent mRNA microarray profiling was performed on the roughly 27 tumor region samples to relate TCRbeta repertoire diversity to the local molecular phenotype. A total of around 35 specimens from 5 patients went through TCRbeta repertoire sequencing, namely 25 tumor regions, 5 adjacent noncancerous liver tissues and 5 peripheral blood samples. Each sample produced about 3.5 to 7.5 million productive TCRbeta reads, and read depth showed no significant difference between tissue types. The five patients had tumors staged T1-T3 N0M0, with maximum diameters ranging from about 4 to 11 cm.

Trimming accounts for 6 bases at V and 6 bases at J, while the number of junction bases matched to no gene is 6. CDR1 SGHTA and CDR2 FQGTGA were looked up in the germline V gene. The CDR3 spans 13 residues, from the cysteine through the phenylalanine. Only CDR3 DNA remains: 39 bases, in frame from the first base. Paper-wide results and their limitations: Repertoire overlap was higher between tumor regions (mean roughly 35%) than tumor-adjacent (around 17%) or tumor-blood (about 15%) pairs, consistent with antigen-driven expansion. With just a few patients in the study, the authors point out that the findings should be validated in a larger study. Comparison of CD4+ and CD8+ T cell repertoires was precluded by the use of bulk unsorted samples. Because sequencing covered only the TCR beta chain and unpaired alpha chains were not captured, true repertoire diversity is likely underestimated. A significantly larger repertoire fraction was made up by the top 250 clones in tumors than in blood (p = 0.039). Only about 7-25% of top clones were found in all five regions of a tumor, suggesting spatial heterogeneity of tumor-infiltrating T cells.

Starting from 450 to 500 ng total RNA, TCRbeta-specific cDNA was produced by reverse transcription with a constant-region primer and ProtoScript II reverse transcriptase. Construction of the TCRbeta libraries relied on three nested rounds of multiplex PCR, following a slightly modified ARM-PCR procedure. Multiplex TRBV1-TRBV30 forward primers and a Cbeta reverse primer were used in the first two PCR rounds, each of which was run for around 10 cycles. A final 25-cycle PCR with Deep VentR polymerase added sample barcodes and Illumina adapters. Amplicons of 200-500 bp were gel-purified with a QIAquick gel extraction kit before sequencing. The TCRbeta amplicons were sequenced with 250-bp paired-end reads on an Illumina HiSeq 2500. As for the original processing: Quality trimming of reads was performed with Trimmomatic v0.33, and paired reads were merged with FLASH v1.2.11 so that full CDR3 sequences could be recovered. V, D and J germline segments were assigned to the rearranged TCRbeta sequences by MiGEC v1.2.1b. Clonotype statistics and Shannon-Wiener diversity indices were calculated with VDJtools v1.0.0. To cut down on sampling bias, every analysis after diversity analysis relied on just the 250 most abundant clonotypes from each sample. The public reads were reprocessed in TCRdb via fastp at Q25 and MiXCR, keeping in-frame beta chains. Records with the same CDR3 protein are collapsed into one entry carrying the most frequent genes and DNA. The V and J calls here are based on TCRdb, not the publication. This sample gives more than 95,000 distinct CDR3 sequences in total; about four fifths of them show up just once. Together, the top ten hold under 25% of the sample.

Total RNA and DNA were co-extracted from about 20-30 mg of bulk tissue with the AllPrep DNA/RNA mini kit, without cell sorting. Surgical resection was performed in China between 2015 and March 2016 on about 5 patients with histopathologically diagnosed primary liver carcinoma. At the time of sampling, the patients had chronic HBV infection and had not received any treatment. Five spatially separated regions were sampled from each tumor: the superior, inferior, left-lateral and right-lateral poles, plus the tumor centre. Histology showed that every tumor sample contained more than 75% viable tumor cells. Each fresh piece of tumor and adjacent tissue was cut in two, with one half stored in RNAlater at -80 degrees C and the other half sent for histology. About this clonotype: Its antigen is still unknown. Per-base qualities were not stored, and no clone one base away is much larger.

The chain links TRBV7-3 with TRBJ1-2; 8 central bases correspond to TRBD1. The material sequenced was liver tumor tissue from sampling region 3. Interpreted using the paper, the cell subset or site label stands for: tumor region T3, left-lateral pole. This clonotype was obtained from a man aged 40-49 years with primary liver carcinoma and hepatitis B virus infection. This receptor carries the CDR3 CASRLSGGDGYTF. The bases are TGTGCCAGCAGGTTATCAGGGGGCGATGGCTACACCTTC.